A selection of T cell receptor beta chains follows, all from one sample in a study of blood T cell repertoires in COVID-19. Some clones are missing from TCRdb's copy, which holds only in-frame ones; the method was immunoSEQ multiplex PCR. The repertoire holds about 310,000 clones, with roughly 89% as singletons. Sequenced input: peripheral blood. The receptors stem from a woman aged 40 to 50 with COVID-19, enrolled during active disease. Both conserved end residues are part of each CDR3. Each record gives: clone size, D gene, J gene, V gene, CDR3 DNA, CDR3 protein. A D gene is named only where the DNA matches it firmly. Clone size is shown for a subset of rows, as once, few, many or a class of expanded clone.

.,TRBD2,TRBJ2-1,TRBV27,TGTGCCAGCACCCCCGTGGGAGGGTCCCCTCCTGACAATGAGCAGTTCTTC,CASTPVGGSPPDNEQFF
.,.,TRBJ2-3,TRBV6-5,TGTGCCAGCAGTTCCAACCTGAGGACAGATACGCAGTATTTT,CASSSNLRTDTQYF
.,.,TRBJ1-2,TRBV12-3/TRBV12-4,TGTGCCAGCAGTTTCCGTTCTGGCTACACCTTC,CASSFRSGYTF
.,TRBD2,TRBJ2-7,TRBV29-1,TGCAGCGTTTCTAGCGGGTTACAACTCGAGCAGTACTTC,CSVSSGLQLEQYF
once,TRBD1,TRBJ2-5,TRBV29-1,TGCAGCGTCGTCAGGACAGGGCGGGGAGAGACCCAGTACTTC,CSVVRTGRGETQYF
.,TRBD1,TRBJ1-6,TRBV28,TGTGCCAGCAGAAGGACAGGTTTTTCACCCCTCCACTTT,CASRRTGFSPLHF
.,.,TRBJ2-2,TRBV9,TGTGCCAGCAGCCCAATCGGACCTAGCCCAAACGGGGAGCTGTTTTTT,CASSPIGPSPNGELFF
.,.,TRBJ1-4,TRBV4-3,TGCGCCAGCAGCCAAGATTCGCCAGGGGTCAATGAAAAACTGTTTTTT,CASSQDSPGVNEKLFF
.,TRBD1,TRBJ1-2,TRBV20-1,TGCAGTGCTAGTACAGGGGCGGGTTATGGCTACACCTTC,CSASTGAGYGYTF
.,.,TRBJ1-1,TRBV11-2,TGTGCCAGCAGCTTAGATCCAGGGAACACTGAAGCTTTCTTT,CASSLDPGNTEAFF
.,TRBD1,TRBJ1-1,TRBV5-6,TGTGCCAGCAGCTTTTCGGAGAGTGGGACAGTGAACACTGAAGCTTTCTTT,CASSFSESGTVNTEAFF
.,TRBD1,TRBJ1-1,TRBV28,TGTGCCAGCAGTTTATCATACAGGGGTTACGCTGAAGCTTTCTTT,CASSLSYRGYAEAFF
.,TRBD1,TRBJ1-3,TRBV27,TGTGCCAGCAGAAAGACAGGGATCTCTGGAAACACCATATATTTT,CASRKTGISGNTIYF
once,.,TRBJ2-3,TRBV5-1,TGCGCCAGCAGCTTGGTTTCAGGGGATAGCACAGATACGCAGTATTTT,CASSLVSGDSTDTQYF
.,.,TRBJ1-1,TRBV4-3,TGCGCCAGCAGCCAGGAATACAATAGACAGTTCAACACTGAAGCTTTCTTT,CASSQEYNRQFNTEAFF
.,TRBD2,TRBJ2-6,TRBV6-2/TRBV6-3,TGTGCCAGCAGTTCTGCGGGGGGCTCTGGGGCCAACGTCCTGACTTTC,CASSSAGGSGANVLTF
.,.,TRBJ1-4,TRBV28,TGTGCCAGCAGTGCCCGGACAGCAACTAATGAAAAACTGTTTTTT,CASSARTATNEKLFF
.,TRBD1,TRBJ2-7,TRBV7-2,TGTGCCAGCAGCCCACAGGGGGCCGCCATCTACGAGCAGTACTTC,CASSPQGAAIYEQYF
.,.,TRBJ2-5,TRBV11-2,TGTGCCAGCAGCTTCAGTCACCAAGAGACCCAGTACTTC,CASSFSHQETQYF
.,.,TRBJ2-7,TRBV5-1,TGCGCCAGCAGCTTGCTTGACAGGCAGCACTACGAGCAGTACTTC,CASSLLDRQHYEQYF
.,TRBD1,TRBJ1-1,TRBV5-6,TGTGCCAGCAGTTTCGGGACAGGGGACACTGAAGCTTTCTTT,CASSFGTGDTEAFF
.,TRBD1,TRBJ1-1,TRBV30,TGTGCCTGGGGGACAGGCCTTGAAGCTTTCTTT,CAWGTGLEAFF
once,TRBD2,TRBJ2-1,TRBV9,TGTGCCAGCAGCAGACAAAGGGGCGGGGGGCCATACAATGAGCAGTTCTTC,CASSRQRGGGPYNEQFF
.,.,TRBJ2-7,TRBV28,TGTGCCAGCAGCCCTTTGGCGGGACGCTCCTACGAGCAGTACTTC,CASSPLAGRSYEQYF
.,TRBD1,TRBJ1-2,TRBV7-2,TGTGCCAGCAGTCTTGACAGGGGACATGGCTACACCTTC,CASSLDRGHGYTF
.,.,TRBJ2-6,TRBV30,TGTGCCTGGAGTGTCGGCTCTGGGGCCAACGTCCTGACTTTC,CAWSVGSGANVLTF
.,.,TRBJ2-4,TRBV7-2,TGTGCCAGCAGCAATTGGGGGGGCAGGGGCAAAAACATTCAGTACTTC,CASSNWGGRGKNIQYF
.,.,TRBJ1-2,TRBV5-1,TGCGCCAGCAGCTTGATAATGGGGGGTGGCTACACCTTC,CASSLIMGGGYTF
.,.,TRBJ2-2,TRBV5-1,TGCGCCAGCAGCGTCCGGGACATTGACACCGGGGAGCTGTTTTTT,CASSVRDIDTGELFF
once,TRBD1,TRBJ2-7,TRBV5-8,TGTGCCAGCAGCGGACGGTTGGACAGGGGAGGTCCCCAGTACTTC,CASSGRLDRGGPQYF
once,TRBD1,TRBJ1-4,TRBV30,TGTGCCTGGAGTCCGGGACAGGGGTATAATGAAAAACTGTTTTTT,CAWSPGQGYNEKLFF
few,.,TRBJ1-1,TRBV19,TGTGCCAGTAACCTAAACCCAAAAACTGAAGCTTTCTTT,CASNLNPKTEAFF
.,.,TRBJ2-5,TRBV5-1,TGCGCCAGCAGCTTGTCCCCGGGGGAGACCCAGTACTTC,CASSLSPGETQYF
.,TRBD1,TRBJ2-7,TRBV5-5,TGTGCCAGCAACCGGGCAGGGGGCCGTTCCTACGAGCAGTACTTC,CASNRAGGRSYEQYF
.,TRBD1,TRBJ2-4,TRBV3-1/TRBV3-2,TGTGCCAGCAGCCATTTACCCACAGGGGTAGGGAACATTCAGTACTTC,CASSHLPTGVGNIQYF
.,.,TRBJ1-6,TRBV9,TGTGCCAGCAGCGTCTTCGACAGGTCCAATTCACCCCTCCACTTT,CASSVFDRSNSPLHF
.,.,TRBJ2-5,TRBV15,TGTGCCACCAGCAGAGATCCTATATACCAAGAGACCCAGTACTTC,CATSRDPIYQETQYF
.,.,TRBJ1-5,TRBV28,TGTGCCAGCAGCTACAAACAGGGAATCCCCAATCAGCCCCAGCATTTT,CASSYKQGIPNQPQHF
once,TRBD1,TRBJ1-5,TRBV12-3/TRBV12-4,TGTGCCAGCAGTCGACAGGGGAACCAGCCCCAGCATTTT,CASSRQGNQPQHF
.,.,TRBJ1-5,TRBV7-2,TGTGCCAGCAGCTTAGCCCGGGGGGGAAAGCAGCCCCAGCATTTT,CASSLARGGKQPQHF
once,.,TRBJ1-5,TRBV14,TGTGCCAGCAGCCAATGGCTTGGTCAGCCCCAGCATTTT,CASSQWLGQPQHF
.,.,TRBJ2-5,TRBV11-3,TGTGCCAGCAGTCACAGGGCGGGTGGGGAGACCCAGTACTTC,CASSHRAGGETQYF
.,.,TRBJ1-5,TRBV6-5,TGTGCCAGCAGTTATGACAGTGGGAATAATCAGCCCCAGCATTTT,CASSYDSGNNQPQHF
.,TRBD2,TRBJ2-3,TRBV27,TGTGCCAGCAGTGCCGTAGCGGGAGTGCTCACATATACGCAGTATTTT,CASSAVAGVLTYTQYF
.,TRBD1,TRBJ2-7,TRBV10-3,TGTGCCATCAGGACAGGGGGAAGCGAGCAGTACTTC,CAIRTGGSEQYF
once,.,TRBJ2-3,TRBV7-8,TGTGCCAGCAGCCGGGCGGGCACCCCAGATACGCAGTATTTT,CASSRAGTPDTQYF
.,TRBD1,TRBJ2-2,TRBV27,TGTGCCAGCAGTTTTAGTCAGGGGGATGACACCGGGGAGCTGTTTTTT,CASSFSQGDDTGELFF
.,TRBD2,TRBJ2-7,TRBV19,TGTGCCAGTAGTATAACCACTAGCGGGTCCCACGAGCAGTACTTC,CASSITTSGSHEQYF
few,.,TRBJ2-2,TRBV11-3,TGTGCCAGCAGTTCGGGGGAGCTGTTTTTT,CASSSGELFF
few,TRBD1,TRBJ1-1,TRBV14,TGTGCCAGCAGCCAAGATCCTGGGACAGGGACAGCTTTCTTT,CASSQDPGTGTAFF
once,TRBD1,TRBJ2-1,TRBV7-2,TGTGCCGGGAGACAGGGGGGGAGTAATGAGCAGTTCTTC,CAGRQGGSNEQFF
.,.,TRBJ2-6,TRBV7-9,TGTGCCAGCAGCTTAGTGTGGCAGGGTTCCCACTCTGGGGCCAACGTCCTGACTTTC,CASSLVWQGSHSGANVLTF
.,.,TRBJ2-1,TRBV5-6,TGTGCCAGCAGCTTGGCCTATGAGCAGTTCTTC,CASSLAYEQFF
.,TRBD1,TRBJ1-6,TRBV6-5,TGTGCCAGCAGTTACTCTGGGACAGGCCATTCACCCCTCCACTTT,CASSYSGTGHSPLHF
.,.,TRBJ1-1,TRBV18,TGTGCCAGCTCACCAGGGACATACACTGAAGCTTTCTTT,CASSPGTYTEAFF